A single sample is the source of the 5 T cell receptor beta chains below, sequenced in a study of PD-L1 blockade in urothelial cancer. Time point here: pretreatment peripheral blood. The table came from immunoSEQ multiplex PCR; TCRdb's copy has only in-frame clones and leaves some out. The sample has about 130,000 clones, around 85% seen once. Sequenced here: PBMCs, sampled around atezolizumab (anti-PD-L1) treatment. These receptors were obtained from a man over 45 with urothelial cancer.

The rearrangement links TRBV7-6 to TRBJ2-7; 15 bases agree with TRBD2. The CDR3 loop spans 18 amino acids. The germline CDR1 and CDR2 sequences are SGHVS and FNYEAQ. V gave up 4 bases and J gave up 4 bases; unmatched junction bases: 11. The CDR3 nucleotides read TGTGCCAGCAGCTCTCGGACTAGCGGGAGGGCCAGGAGATACGAGCAGTACTTC. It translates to CASSSRTSGRARRYEQYF.

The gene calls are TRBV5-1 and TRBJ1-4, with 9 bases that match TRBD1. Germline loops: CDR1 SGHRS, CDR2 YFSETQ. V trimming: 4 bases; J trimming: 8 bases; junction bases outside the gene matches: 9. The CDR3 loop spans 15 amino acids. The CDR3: CASSETGTGREKLFF. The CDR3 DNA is TGCGCCAGCAGCGAGACCGGGACAGGGCGAGAAAAACTGTTTTTT.

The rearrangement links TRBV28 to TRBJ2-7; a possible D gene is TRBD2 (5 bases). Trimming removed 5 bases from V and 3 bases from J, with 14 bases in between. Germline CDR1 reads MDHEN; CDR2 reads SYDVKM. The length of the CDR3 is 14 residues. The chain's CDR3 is CASSRLLEGYEQYF. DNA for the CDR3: TGTGCCAGCAGTCGACTACTCGAGGGCTACGAGCAGTACTTC. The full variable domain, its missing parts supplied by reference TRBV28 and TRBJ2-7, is DVKVTQSSRYLVKRTGEKVFLECVQDMDHENMFWYRQDPGLGLRLIYFSYDVKMKEKGDIPEGYSVSREKKERFSLILESASTNQTSMYLCASSRLLEGYEQYFGPGTRLTVT.

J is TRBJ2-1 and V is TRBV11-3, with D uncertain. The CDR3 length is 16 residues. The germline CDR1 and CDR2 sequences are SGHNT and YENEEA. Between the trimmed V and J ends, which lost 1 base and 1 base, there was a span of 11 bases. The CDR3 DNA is TGTGCCAGCAGCTTAGTGGCCGCCCCGTCCTACAATGAGCAGTTCTTC. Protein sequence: CASSLVAAPSYNEQFF.

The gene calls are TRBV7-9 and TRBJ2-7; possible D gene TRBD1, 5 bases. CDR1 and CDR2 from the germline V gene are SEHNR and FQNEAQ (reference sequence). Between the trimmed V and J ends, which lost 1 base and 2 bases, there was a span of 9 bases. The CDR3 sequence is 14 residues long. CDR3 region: CASSLEGHTYEQYF. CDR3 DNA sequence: TGTGCCAGCAGCTTAGAAGGACATACCTACGAGCAGTACTTC.